One sample yielded the 10 T cell receptor beta chains listed below, sequenced in a study of cytomegalovirus exposure and HLA in healthy donors. Primers: 60 Vbeta forward and 13 Jbeta reverse. Produced via immunoSEQ multiplex PCR; TCRdb's table is partial and in-frame only. The table lists 100,000 to 150,000 clones, over 65% of them singletons. Input material: PBMCs. The receptors were sampled from a woman between 45 and 65 years old in good health and CMV-seropositive.

In its sample, this clone was seen a few times. The chain has TRBV2 and TRBJ1-4; 10 nucleotides align to TRBD1. Germline V lookup: CDR1 SNHLY, CDR2 FYNNEI. The CDR3 runs 14 residues. J gave up 8 bases and V 6 bases, and 6 bases lay outside the gene matches. This CDR3 is CASRTGGMGEKLFF. The DNA of the CDR3 is TGTGCCAGCAGGACAGGGGGCATGGGGGAAAAACTGTTTTTT.

The CDR3 coding sequence is TGCAGCGTTGATGGCGGGCGAGGATCTGAAGCTTTCTTT. Translation: CSVDGGRGSEAFF. This chain uses TRBV29-1 with TRBJ1-1; no clear D. This CDR3 is 13 amino acids long. Germline V gene sequence: CDR1 SQVTM, CDR2 ANQGSEA. Trimming took off 3 bases at V and 6 bases at J, with 14 bases between the two ends.

CDR3 sequence reads: CASSQTSANEQFF. CDR3 bases: TGTGCCAGCAGTCAGACTAGCGCGAATGAGCAGTTCTTC. The chain uses TRBV27 and TRBJ2-1; 8 nucleotides match TRBD2. With 5 bases clipped from V and 7 bases from J, the junction kept 4 bases outside the gene matches. This CDR3 region has 13 residues. The germline V gene encodes CDR1 MNHEY and CDR2 SMNVEV (reference sequence).

The rearrangement uses TRBV13 and TRBJ2-1; TRBD2 matches 10 bases. This CDR3 region has 22 residues. V lost 5 bases and J lost 2; bases outside the gene matches: 24. Germline V gene lookup returns CDR1 PRHDT and CDR2 FYEKMQ (reference sequence). CDR3 DNA sequence: TGTGCCAGCAGCCTTGCGATCTACCGAGTGAGTTCTAGCGGGAGTACCTACAATGAGCAGTTCTTC. Translation: CASSLAIYRVSSSGSTYNEQFF.

The chain joins TRBV27 to TRBJ2-7; perhaps TRBD2 as D (5 bases). CDR1 MNHEY and CDR2 SMNVEV come from the germline V gene (reference sequence). This CDR3 region has 16 residues. Trimming removed 2 bases from V and 2 bases from J, with 16 bases in between. The CDR3 DNA follows: TGTGCCAGCAGTTTACGAGGAGGAGCGTTGGCCTACGAGCAGTACTTC. This codes for CASSLRGGALAYEQYF.

J is TRBJ1-6 and V is TRBV29-1; D possibly corresponds to TRBD1 (6 bases). The CDR3 is made up of 12 amino acids. With 4 bases removed from V and 7 bases from J, the gap between germline ends came to 8 bases. Germline assignment: CDR1 SQVTM and CDR2 ANQGSEA. The CDR3 spells CSVAQGNSPLHF. The CDR3 bases are TGCAGCGTTGCCCAGGGGAATTCACCCCTCCACTTT.

This clone was detected only once. The chain joins TRBV18 to TRBJ2-7; D is possibly TRBD1 (5 bases). Germline values: CDR1 KGHSH, CDR2 LQKENI. This CDR3 is built from 13 residues. With 2 bases removed from V and 5 bases from J, the gap between germline ends came to 10 bases. The CDR3 nucleotides read TGTGCCAGCTCACCAAACCAACAGGACGAGCAGTACTTC. This gives the protein CASSPNQQDEQYF.

This clone has only a few counts. The rearrangement joins TRBV4-3 to TRBJ2-1; TRBD1 might be the D (6 bases). Looked up from germline, CDR1 is LGHNA and CDR2 is YSLEER. V lost 2 bases to trimming and J lost 8 bases, with 19 bases between them. This CDR3 comprises 16 residues. The CDR3 DNA reads as TGCGCCAGCAGCCAACGTTTCAGGGGCGGGTACGATGAGCAGTTCTTC. It translates to CASSQRFRGGYDEQFF.

DNA for the CDR3: TGTGCCAGCAGCGGGAGGACAGGGTGGACTGAAGCTTTCTTT. Amino acids: CASSGRTGWTEAFF. The chain is built from TRBV21-1 and TRBJ1-1; the D call TRBD1 from the table was never checked on the DNA. TRBV21-1 is described as a pseudogene. This CDR3 region has 14 residues.

The V and J genes are TRBV27 and TRBJ2-4; 7 positions match TRBD1. Germline V gives CDR1 MNHEY, CDR2 SMNVEV (reference sequence). The CDR3 is 14 residues long. The trim removed 5 bases at V and 6 bases at J, leaving 7 bases unmatched. The CDR3 loop is CASSPPGDRNIQYF. CDR3 DNA: TGTGCCAGCAGTCCCCCAGGGGACAGAAACATTCAGTACTTC.